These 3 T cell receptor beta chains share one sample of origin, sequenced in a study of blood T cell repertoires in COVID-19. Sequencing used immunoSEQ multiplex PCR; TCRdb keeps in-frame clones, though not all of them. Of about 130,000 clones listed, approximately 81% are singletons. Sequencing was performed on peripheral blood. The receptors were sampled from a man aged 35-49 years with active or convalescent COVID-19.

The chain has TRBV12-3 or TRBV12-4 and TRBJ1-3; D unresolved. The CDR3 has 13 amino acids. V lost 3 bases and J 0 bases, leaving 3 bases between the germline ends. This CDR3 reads CASSFSSGNTIYF. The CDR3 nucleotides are TGTGCCAGCAGTTTTAGCTCTGGAAACACCATATATTTT.

The CDR3 sequence: CASRTGASDEKLFF. DNA of the CDR3: TGTGCCAGCAGGACAGGGGCCTCCGATGAAAAACTGTTTTTT. The chain couples TRBV3-1 (or the pseudogene TRBV3-2) to TRBJ1-4, with 8 positions matching TRBD1. Looked up from germline, CDR1 is LGHDT and CDR2 is YNNKEL (reference sequence). The V gene end was trimmed by 6 bases and the J gene end by 6 bases; junction bases not matched to a gene: 6. CDR3 length: 14 amino acids.

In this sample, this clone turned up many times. The CDR3 DNA sequence: TGTGCCAGCAGTCCCATGGGAGGGGGTAAAAACATTCAGTACTTC. Translated: CASSPMGGGKNIQYF. The chain employs TRBV7-9 and TRBJ2-4, with D perhaps matching TRBD2 (7 bases). The CDR3 has 15 amino acids. V shed 6 bases and J shed 4 bases, with 16 bases lying between them. Germline loops: CDR1 SEHNR, CDR2 FQNEAQ (reference sequence).